This T cell receptor (beta chain) was sequenced for a study of OX40 agonist ivuxolimab in advanced cancers. Study results and caveats: The study observed clonal expansion of CD4+ and CD8+ blood T cells by week 6 at 0.1 to 3.0 mg/kg. On average, CD8+ T cells showed a greater number of expanded clones than CD4+. Some patients who did not respond also had low normalized T-cell clonal expansion.

Generated by immunoSEQ multiplex PCR, the TCRdb table keeps only in-frame clones and is missing some. This sample has 60,000 to 85,000 clones, with about 93% found just once. A remark on this clone: As yet, its antigen is unknown.

No patient had autoimmune disease or received systemic immunosuppression. From germline, CDR1 is SGHRS and CDR2 YFSETQ. The CDR3 has 15 amino acids. Trimming cost V 0 bases and J 3 bases, with 10 bases left between them. This receptor was identified in an adult with an advanced solid tumor such as melanoma, head and neck, liver or kidney cancer. The starting material was CD4+ or CD8+ T cells sorted from blood, obtained in a trial of the OX40 agonist ivuxolimab. The chain couples TRBV5-1 to TRBJ2-1; D is uncertain. The CDR3 is CASSLVRNGYNEQFF. CDR3 sequence (DNA): TGCGCCAGCAGCTTGGTCCGGAATGGCTACAATGAGCAGTTCTTC.